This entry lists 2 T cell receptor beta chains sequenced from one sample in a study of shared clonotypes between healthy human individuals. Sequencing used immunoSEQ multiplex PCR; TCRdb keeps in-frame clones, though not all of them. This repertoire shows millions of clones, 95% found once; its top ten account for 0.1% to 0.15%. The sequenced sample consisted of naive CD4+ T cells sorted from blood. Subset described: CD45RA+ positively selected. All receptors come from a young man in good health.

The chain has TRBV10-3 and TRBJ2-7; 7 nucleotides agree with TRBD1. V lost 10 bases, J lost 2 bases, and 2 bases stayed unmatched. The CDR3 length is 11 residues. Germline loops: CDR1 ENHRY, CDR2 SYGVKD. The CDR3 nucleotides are TGTGCCACCCAGGGGGCCTACGAGCAGTACTTC. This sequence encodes CATQGAYEQYF.

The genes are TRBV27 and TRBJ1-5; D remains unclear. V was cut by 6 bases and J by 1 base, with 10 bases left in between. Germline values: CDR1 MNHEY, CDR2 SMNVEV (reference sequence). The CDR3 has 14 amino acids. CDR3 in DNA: TGTGCCAGCAGCCCGATGACAAGCAATCAGCCCCAGCATTTT. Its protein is CASSPMTSNQPQHF.